The entry below describes one T cell receptor beta chain. The data are from a study of blood T cell repertoires in COVID-19. Study processing details: The authors estimated nucleated cell counts from reference gene primer amplification. TCRdb's table, derived via immunoSEQ multiplex PCR, lists solely in-frame clones and lacks some. V, J and clone size are taken as reported in that table, and D and trimming were inferred from the DNA itself. The sample includes approximately 300,000 clones, around 87% seen only once; the top ten take about 2.5%. The sequence was obtained from a man between 18 and 29 years old with active or convalescent COVID-19. The sample taken for sequencing was peripheral blood.

The CDR3 nucleotides read TGTGCCAGTAGTAGATGGGCCATAGGCACAGATACGCAGTATTTT. It translates to CASSRWAIGTDTQYF. The chain uses TRBV19 and TRBJ2-3, with D unclear. The length of the CDR3 is 15 residues. Germline V gives CDR1 LNHDA, CDR2 SQIVND (reference sequence). V lost 4 bases to trimming and J lost 1 base, with 12 bases between them.